The present T cell receptor (beta chain) was sequenced within a study of blood T cell repertoires in COVID-19. V was shortened by 7 bases and J by 2 bases, with 14 bases between the two germline ends. Germline V lookup: CDR1 MNHEY, CDR2 SVGAGI. CDR3 length: 15 amino acids. In its sample, this clone was seen a few times. The protocol was immunoSEQ multiplex PCR, while the TCRdb copy is restricted to in-frame clones and leaves out a portion. The sample has about 270,000 clones; about 91% are singletons. The chain uses TRBV6-5 and TRBJ1-4; D not resolved. The sample comprised peripheral blood. This clonotype was obtained from a person aged 18-35 years with COVID-19, enrolled during active disease. The CDR3 DNA sequence: TGTGCCAGCATTCTAGGCGGCCAGACTAATGAAAAACTGTTTTTT. It is translated as CASILGGQTNEKLFF.